This T cell receptor beta chain was sequenced for a study of cytotoxic CD8 clonotypes in ibrutinib-treated CLL (dated by TCRdb to 2020 to 2022). A note on the overall study: The cohort included roughly 15 treatment-naive and some 10 relapsed/refractory patients; about 18 were IGHV unmutated. Responses were partial in around 24 patients and complete in 2; after median about 70 months follow-up, about 15 stayed in remission and roughly twelve progressed. The response samples were drawn at a median of 12 months into treatment, with a range of roughly 6 to 36 months. On average, each sample yielded about 250,000 productive templates and about 95,000 productive rearrangements. Longitudinal samples were obtainable from 26 of the 86 participants in the trial. Cryopreserved peripheral blood mononuclear cells were obtained before treatment, at response, and at either sustained remission or disease progression. All remission and progressive disease samples were collected while patients were still receiving ibrutinib. Overall study results and their limits: Lymph node repertoires were not examined, and the timing of sampling was not matched between patients in sustained remission and those whose disease progressed. Public clonotypes were rare and either contracted or stayed stable during treatment, and the rise in clonality at ibrutinib response reflected the expansion of private clonotypes. Clonality increased at ibrutinib response, stayed stable in sustained remission, and fell back toward baseline at progression. At baseline, clonality was higher than in age-matched healthy donors and showed a strong correlation with circulating CD8+ T-cell counts.

The goal of deep resolution MiSeq sequencing was a depth between 1 in 1 million and 1 in 200,000 T cells, and coverage averaged 10x per clonotype. The immunoSEQ hsTCRB Kit was used to generate the TCR beta libraries. From the authors' description of their analysis: ImmunoSEQ Data Assistant and ImmunoSEQ Analyzer were used for data analysis, and V, D and J genes were assigned according to IMGT definitions. Clonality, with values ranging from 0 to 1, was calculated as one minus the normalized Shannon entropy of productive rearrangement frequencies. Only overrepresented clonotypes making up at least 0.05% of each patient's repertoire were included in the public clonotype analysis. Some 13 age-matched healthy donor repertoires from immuneACCESS served as clonality controls. TCRdb limited this immuneACCESS table to in-frame rearrangements with V and J called. A share of clones is missing; checked studies link under half to unresolved V genes, and the rest is unexplained. That table is the source of V, J and clone size, and D and trimming were worked out from the DNA. This sample has 300,000 to 400,000 clones in its table, and roughly two thirds of those were observed once. Together, the top ten hold around 6.6% of the sample.

For TCR beta library preparation, 1.5 to 2 micrograms of genomic DNA was extracted from cryopreserved PBMCs. High-throughput TCR beta sequencing was performed on longitudinal blood samples from CLL patients receiving ibrutinib monotherapy. The patients took part in an open-label, single-center phase 2 trial of ibrutinib monotherapy. Trimmed from V: 8 bases; trimmed from J: 5 bases; junction bases lacking a gene match: 6. In the germline V gene (reference sequence), CDR1 corresponds to MNHEY and CDR2 to SMNVEV. The CDR3 runs 12 residues from the cysteine to the phenylalanine. Only the CDR3 part of the read is kept: 36 bases, read in frame from the first base. Concerning this clone: This clone's antigen is unknown. There are no base qualities to consult, and no much larger clone falls within one base.

The receptor chain draws on TRBV27 and TRBJ2-7; 7 central bases correspond to TRBD1. The receptor comes from a human donor with chronic lymphocytic leukemia. The source material was PBMCs, sampled after 36 months of ibrutinib treatment. The DNA sequence is TGTGCCAGCGTATCAACAGGGGACGAGCAGTACTTC. Translated, it reads CASVSTGDEQYF.